This T cell receptor beta chain was sequenced during a study of response to subunit inactivated influenza vaccine. This clonotype has more than one count but fewer than ten. The antigen remains undetermined. The V end lost 8 bases, the J end lost 1 base, and 17 bases lay between the germline ends. The CDR3 loop spans 14 amino acids. Germline lookup yields CDR1 SQVTM and CDR2 ANQGSEA. TCRdb itself ran the RT-PCR reads through MiXCR, one entry per CDR3 protein. The sample lists 650,000 to 800,000 distinct CDR3 sequences; 14% were seen once. Study observations and caveats: That few new T cells are recruited by each seasonal influenza vaccination was the authors' suggestion.

This TCR came from a man in his forties or fifties who received an inactivated influenza vaccine. The chain combines TRBV29-1 with TRBJ1-1; D might be TRBD1 (5 bases). The sequencing here drew on PBMCs from blood, taken less than 15 days before vaccination. CDR3 nucleotides: TGCAGCTCTCGCCGGCAGGGTAGGAACACTGAAGCTTTCTTT. It specifies CSSRRQGRNTEAFF. The variable domain in full, completed from reference TRBV29-1 and TRBJ1-1, reads SAVISQKPSRDICQRGTSLTIQCQVDSQVTMMFWYRQQPGQSLTLIATANQGSEATYESGFVIDKFPISRPNLTFSTLTVSNMSPEDSSIYLCSSRRQGRNTEAFFGQGTRLTVV.